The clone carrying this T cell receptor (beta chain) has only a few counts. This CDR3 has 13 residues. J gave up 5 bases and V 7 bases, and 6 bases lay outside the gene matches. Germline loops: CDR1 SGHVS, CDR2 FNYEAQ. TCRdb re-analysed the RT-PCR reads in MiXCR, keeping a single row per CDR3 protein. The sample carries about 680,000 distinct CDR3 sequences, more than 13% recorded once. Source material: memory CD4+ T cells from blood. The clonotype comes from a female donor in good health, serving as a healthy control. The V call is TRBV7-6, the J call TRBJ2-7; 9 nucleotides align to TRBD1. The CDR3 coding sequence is TGTGCCAGCACCCAGGACAGGGGAAACGAGCAGTACTTC. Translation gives CASTQDRGNEQYF. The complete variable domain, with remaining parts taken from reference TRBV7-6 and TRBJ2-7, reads GAGVSQSPRYKVTKRGQDVALRCDPISGHVSLYWYRQALGQGPEFLTYFNYEAQQDKSGLPNDRFSAERPEGSISTLTIQRTEQRDSAMYRCASTQDRGNEQYFGPGTRLTVT.